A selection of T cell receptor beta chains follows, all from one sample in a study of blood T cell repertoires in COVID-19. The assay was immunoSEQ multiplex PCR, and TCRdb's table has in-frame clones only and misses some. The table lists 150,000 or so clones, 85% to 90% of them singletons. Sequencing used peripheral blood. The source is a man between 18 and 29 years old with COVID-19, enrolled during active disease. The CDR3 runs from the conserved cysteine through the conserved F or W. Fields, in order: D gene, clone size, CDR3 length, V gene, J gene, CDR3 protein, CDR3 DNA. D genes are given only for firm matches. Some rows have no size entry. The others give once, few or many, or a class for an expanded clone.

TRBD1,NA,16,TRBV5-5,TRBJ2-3,CASSGPQGPGTDTQYF,TGTGCCAGCAGCGGACCACAGGGGCCCGGCACAGATACGCAGTATTTT
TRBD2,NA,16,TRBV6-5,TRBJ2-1,CASSYTSGALYNEQFF,TGTGCCAGCAGTTACACTAGCGGTGCCCTTTACAATGAGCAGTTCTTC
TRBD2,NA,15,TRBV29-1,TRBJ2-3,CSVEPLAGGADTQYF,TGCAGCGTTGAACCACTAGCGGGAGGGGCAGATACGCAGTATTTT
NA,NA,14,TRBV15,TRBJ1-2,CATSRDPGSGGYTF,TGTGCCACCAGCAGAGATCCGGGGAGTGGGGGCTACACCTTC
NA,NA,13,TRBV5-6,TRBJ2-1,CASSLVVGGMQFF,TGTGCCAGCAGCTTGGTAGTGGGCGGGATGCAGTTCTTC
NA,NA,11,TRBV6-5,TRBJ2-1,CASRLGVEQFF,TGTGCCAGCAGACTAGGAGTCGAGCAGTTCTTC
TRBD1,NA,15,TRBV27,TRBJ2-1,CASSRTGASYNEQFF,TGTGCCAGCAGTCGGACAGGGGCCTCCTACAATGAGCAGTTCTTC
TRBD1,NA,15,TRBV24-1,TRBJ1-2,CATSDRTGGIYGYTF,TGTGCCACCAGTGACCGGACAGGGGGGATCTATGGCTACACCTTC
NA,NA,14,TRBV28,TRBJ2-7,CASSFSTDGPRQYF,TGTGCCAGCAGTTTTTCTACAGACGGCCCTCGGCAGTACTTC
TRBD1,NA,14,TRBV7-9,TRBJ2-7,CASSLAGQGLEQYF,TGTGCCAGCAGCTTAGCGGGACAGGGCCTCGAGCAGTACTTC
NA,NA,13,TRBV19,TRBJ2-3,CASKRGGTDTQYF,TGTGCCAGTAAGCGTGGAGGGACAGATACGCAGTATTTT
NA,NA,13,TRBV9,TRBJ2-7,CASSRGTGNEQYF,TGTGCCAGCAGCCGGGGAACGGGGAACGAGCAGTACTTC
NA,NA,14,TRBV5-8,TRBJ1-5,CASSSGGTNQPQHF,TGTGCCAGCAGCTCGGGCGGGACCAATCAGCCCCAGCATTTT
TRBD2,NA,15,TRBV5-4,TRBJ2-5,CASSLRASGGETQYF,TGTGCCAGCAGCTTGAGGGCTAGCGGGGGGGAGACCCAGTACTTC
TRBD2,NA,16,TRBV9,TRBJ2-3,CASSGYLAGRTDTQYF,TGTGCCAGCAGCGGGTATCTAGCGGGCCGCACAGATACGCAGTATTTT
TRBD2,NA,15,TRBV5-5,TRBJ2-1,CASQAGESSYNEQFF,TGTGCCAGCCAGGCGGGAGAAAGCTCCTACAATGAGCAGTTCTTC
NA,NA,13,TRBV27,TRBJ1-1,CASSLGPGPGAFF,TGTGCCAGCAGTTTAGGTCCGGGCCCGGGGGCTTTCTTT
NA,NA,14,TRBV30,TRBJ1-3,CAWDRESSGNTIYF,TGTGCCTGGGATCGTGAGAGCTCTGGAAACACCATATATTTT
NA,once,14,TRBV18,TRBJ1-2,CASSRRTANYGYTF,TGTGCCAGCTCACGACGGACAGCTAACTATGGCTACACCTTC
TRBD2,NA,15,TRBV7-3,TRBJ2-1,CASSLAGGLYNEQFF,TGTGCCAGCAGCTTAGCGGGAGGACTCTACAATGAGCAGTTCTTC
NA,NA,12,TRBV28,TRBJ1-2,CASSFRREGYTF,TGTGCCAGCAGTTTCAGGAGGGAAGGCTACACCTTC
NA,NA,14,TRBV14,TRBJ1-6,CASSRTVSNSPLHF,TGTGCCAGCAGCCGGACAGTGTCGAATTCACCCCTCCACTTT
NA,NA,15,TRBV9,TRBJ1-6,CASSPSGGENSPLHF,TGTGCCAGCAGCCCCAGTGGAGGGGAGAATTCACCCCTCCACTTT
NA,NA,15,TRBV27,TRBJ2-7,CASSLSRVRSYEQYF,TGTGCCAGCAGTTTATCGAGGGTCAGATCCTACGAGCAGTACTTC
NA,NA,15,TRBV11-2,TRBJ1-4,CASRKGDFPLEKLFF,TGTGCCAGCAGGAAAGGAGACTTTCCGTTGGAAAAACTGTTTTTT
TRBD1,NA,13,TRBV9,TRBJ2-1,CASSVGDREAQFF,TGTGCCAGCAGCGTAGGGGACAGGGAAGCGCAGTTCTTC
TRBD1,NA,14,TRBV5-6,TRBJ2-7,CASSSGTGAYEQYF,TGTGCCAGCAGCTCGGGGACAGGGGCCTACGAGCAGTACTTC
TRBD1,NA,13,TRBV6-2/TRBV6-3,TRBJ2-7,CASSWDRAYEQYF,TGTGCCAGCAGTTGGGACAGGGCCTACGAGCAGTACTTC
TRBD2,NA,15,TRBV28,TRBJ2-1,CASKTSGRSYNEQFF,TGTGCCAGCAAGACGAGCGGGAGGTCCTACAATGAGCAGTTCTTC
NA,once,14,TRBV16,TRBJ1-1,CASRSDSYNTEAFF,TGTGCCAGCAGAAGCGACAGTTACAACACTGAAGCTTTCTTT
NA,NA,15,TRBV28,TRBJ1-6,CASSLGDTYNSPLHF,TGTGCCAGCAGCCTCGGAGATACTTATAATTCACCCCTCCACTTT
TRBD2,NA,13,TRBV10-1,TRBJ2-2,CATLAGEKGELFF,TGCGCCACCTTAGCGGGAGAAAAGGGGGAGCTGTTTTTT
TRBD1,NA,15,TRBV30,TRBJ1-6,CAWSVRGTGASPLHF,TGTGCCTGGAGTGTACGTGGGACAGGAGCTTCACCCCTCCACTTT
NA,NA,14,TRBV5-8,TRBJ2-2,CASSSLAFTGELFF,TGTGCCAGCAGCTCCCTAGCGTTCACCGGGGAGCTGTTTTTT
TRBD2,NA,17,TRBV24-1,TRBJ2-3,CATSEAPLAGRLDTQYF,TGTGCCACCAGTGAGGCTCCTCTAGCGGGAAGGCTGGATACGCAGTATTTT
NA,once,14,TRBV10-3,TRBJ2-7,CAITPGQSRGEQYF,TGTGCCATCACCCCAGGACAGTCTAGAGGTGAGCAGTACTTC
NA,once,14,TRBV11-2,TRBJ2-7,CASSLKAYGYEQYF,TGTGCCAGCAGCTTAAAAGCGTATGGGTACGAGCAGTACTTC
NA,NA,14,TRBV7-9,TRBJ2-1,CASSLGTDISEQFF,TGTGCCAGCAGCTTAGGGACGGACATAAGTGAGCAGTTCTTC
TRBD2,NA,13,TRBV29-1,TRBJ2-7,CSVGASGKYEQYF,TGCAGCGTTGGGGCCAGCGGGAAATACGAGCAGTACTTC
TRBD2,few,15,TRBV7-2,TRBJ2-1,CASSFGLAGVSEQFF,TGTGCCAGCAGCTTCGGACTAGCGGGAGTTAGTGAGCAGTTCTTC
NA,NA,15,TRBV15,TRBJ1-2,CATSFGQQPNYGYTF,TGTGCCACCAGCTTTGGACAGCAACCTAACTATGGCTACACCTTC
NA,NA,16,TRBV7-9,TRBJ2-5,CASSLGWGGRAETQYF,TGTGCCAGCAGCTTAGGGTGGGGGGGGCGAGCAGAGACCCAGTACTTC
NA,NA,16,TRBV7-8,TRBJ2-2,CASSFQGYSNTGELFF,TGTGCCAGCAGCTTTCAGGGCTACTCGAACACCGGGGAGCTGTTTTTT
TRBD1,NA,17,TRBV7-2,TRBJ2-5,CASSSFGQGMYQETQYF,TGTGCCAGCAGCTCATTCGGACAGGGGATGTACCAAGAGACCCAGTACTTC
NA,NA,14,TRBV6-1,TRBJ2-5,CASSEGGVQETQYF,TGTGCCAGCAGTGAAGGAGGAGTCCAAGAGACCCAGTACTTC
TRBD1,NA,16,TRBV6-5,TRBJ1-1,CASSWAQSGGSTEAFF,TGTGCCAGCAGTTGGGCCCAATCAGGGGGCTCGACTGAAGCTTTCTTT
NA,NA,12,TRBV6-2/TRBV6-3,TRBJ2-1,CASSYYWAEQFF,TGTGCCAGCAGTTACTATTGGGCTGAGCAGTTCTTC
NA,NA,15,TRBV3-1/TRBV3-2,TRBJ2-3,CASSQVADSTDTQYF,TGTGCCAGCAGCCAAGTCGCGGATAGCACAGATACGCAGTATTTT
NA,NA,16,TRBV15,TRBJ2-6,CATSRTRGAGANVLTF,TGTGCCACCAGCAGAACCCGGGGGGCGGGGGCCAACGTCCTGACTTTC
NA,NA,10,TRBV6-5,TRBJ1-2,CASWGDGYTF,TGTGCCAGCTGGGGGGATGGCTACACCTTC
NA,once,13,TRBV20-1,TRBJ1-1,CSASTGRATEAFF,TGCAGTGCCAGTACAGGGAGGGCCACTGAAGCTTTCTTT
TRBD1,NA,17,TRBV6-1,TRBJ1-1,CASSEDDWTGMGTEAFF,TGTGCCAGCAGTGAAGACGACTGGACAGGGATGGGCACTGAAGCTTTCTTT
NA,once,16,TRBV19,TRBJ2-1,CASSRSGAASYNEQFF,TGTGCCAGTAGCCGATCAGGAGCGGCCTCGTACAATGAGCAGTTCTTC
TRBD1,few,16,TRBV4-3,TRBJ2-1,CASSQGAETGGNEQFF,TGCGCCAGCAGCCAAGGAGCCGAGACAGGGGGAAATGAGCAGTTCTTC
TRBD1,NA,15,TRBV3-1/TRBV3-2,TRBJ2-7,CASSPRQGPGYEQYF,TGTGCCAGCAGCCCCCGACAGGGGCCAGGCTACGAGCAGTACTTC
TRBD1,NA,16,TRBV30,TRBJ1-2,CAWSGTGVLPFYGYTF,TGTGCCTGGAGTGGGACAGGGGTGCTTCCCTTCTATGGCTACACCTTC
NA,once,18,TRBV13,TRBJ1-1,CASSPPLGGGRLWTEAFF,TGTGCCAGCAGCCCGCCCCTGGGGGGGGGAAGGCTGTGGACTGAAGCTTTCTTT
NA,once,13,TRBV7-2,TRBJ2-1,CASSLQPGDEQFF,TGTGCCAGCAGCTTACAACCCGGGGATGAGCAGTTCTTC
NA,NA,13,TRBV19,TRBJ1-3,CASSRTAGNTIYF,TGTGCCAGTAGTCGGACAGCCGGAAACACCATATATTTT